Below, 10 T cell receptor beta chains from the same sample are listed, as sequenced in a study of T cell responses to AZD1222 COVID-19 vaccine. Clones were sequenced by immunoSEQ multiplex PCR, and TCRdb holds only the in-frame ones, with some missing. The sample consists of tens of thousands of clones, about 78% of them appearing once. The sample consisted of peripheral blood, taken on day 0 of AZD1222 vaccination. These receptors were taken from an adult in good health.

J is TRBJ1-2 and V is TRBV6-5; 9 bases match TRBD1. V was pared by 5 bases and J by 8 bases, with 12 bases of the junction left unmatched. The V gene's germline CDR1 is MNHEY and CDR2 SVGAGI. The CDR3 is made up of 15 amino acids. CDR3 nucleotide sequence: TGTGCCAGCAGTCTAAACCCGGGACAGGGTGTGGGCTACACCTTC. Its translation is CASSLNPGQGVGYTF.

This chain connects TRBV3-1 (or the pseudogene TRBV3-2) to TRBJ1-2; D is possibly TRBD1 (5 bases). The V end lost 1 base, the J end lost 7 bases, and 13 bases lay between the germline ends. This CDR3 contains 14 residues. Germline V gene data show CDR1 as LGHDT and CDR2 as YNNKEL (reference sequence). The CDR3 loop is CASSQGGVKSGYTF. The DNA for the CDR3 is TGTGCCAGCAGCCAAGGAGGGGTGAAATCTGGCTACACCTTC.

V is TRBV4-3 and J is TRBJ2-1; D uncertain. Germline-derived CDR1 and CDR2 are LGHNA and YSLEER. Between the trimmed V and J ends, which lost 3 bases and 4 bases, there was a span of 10 bases. CDR3 length: 14 amino acids. Here the CDR3 reads CASSQRLGYNEQFF. The CDR3 nucleotides are TGCGCCAGCAGCCAGCGTCTGGGTTACAATGAGCAGTTCTTC.

This chain links TRBV30 with TRBJ1-4; D unresolved. This CDR3 region has 14 residues. CDR1 GTSNPN and CDR2 SVGIG come from the germline V gene (reference sequence). Trimming pared 3 bases from V and 4 bases from J, leaving 12 bases between. The CDR3 nucleotides read TGTGCCTGGAGCGTAGGGCTATTTAATGAAAAACTGTTTTTT. Its translation is CAWSVGLFNEKLFF.

This chain links TRBV7-2 with TRBJ2-3; 10 positions agree with TRBD2. Germline V CDR1 and CDR2: SGHTA, FQGNSA. V lost 5 bases to trimming and J lost 5 bases; unmatched junction nucleotides: 10. The CDR3 has 16 residues. The CDR3 DNA is TGTGCCAGCAGCCCCCCCCTAGCGGGAGTTCGAGATACGCAGTATTTT. Protein sequence: CASSPPLAGVRDTQYF.

This clone was detected only a few times. This chain uses TRBV27 with TRBJ1-6; 8 bases line up with TRBD1. The ends lost 5 bases at V and 14 bases at J; junction bases unmatched: 5. Germline CDR1 is MNHEY and CDR2 is SMNVEV (reference sequence). This CDR3 comprises 12 residues. The CDR3 loop is CASSIDRGTLHF. The CDR3 DNA sequence: TGTGCCAGCAGTATTGACAGGGGAACCCTCCACTTT.

This clone was observed once. V is TRBV28 and J is TRBJ1-5; D gene uncertain. Germline V CDR1 and CDR2: MDHEN, SYDVKM. The CDR3 is made up of 16 amino acids. Trimming pared 9 bases from V and 0 bases from J, leaving 18 bases between. This CDR3 reads CASVGRGLNSNQPQHF. The DNA of the CDR3 is TGTGCCAGTGTAGGCCGCGGGTTAAATAGCAATCAGCCCCAGCATTTT.

The chain couples TRBV3-1 (or the pseudogene TRBV3-2) to TRBJ1-5; TRBD1 might be the D (5 bases). CDR1 is LGHDT, CDR2 YNNKEL, per germline (reference sequence). The CDR3 loop spans 19 amino acids. V was pared by 0 bases and J by 0 bases, with 18 bases between. CDR3 DNA: TGTGCCAGCAGCCAAGATGGAGAGGGGCGATCCCATAGCAATCAGCCCCAGCATTTT. It is translated as CASSQDGEGRSHSNQPQHF.

This clone has only a few counts. This rearrangement joins TRBV15 to TRBJ2-1; D is possibly TRBD1 or TRBD2 (6 bases each). The V and J ends lost 9 bases and 7 bases respectively, with 19 bases between them. Germline values: CDR1 LNHNV, CDR2 YYDKDF (reference sequence). The CDR3 totals 14 residues. Written as DNA, the CDR3 is TGTGCCACGTCTCCAGACAGGACTAAAAATGAGCAGTTCTTC. Its translation is CATSPDRTKNEQFF.

The V gene is TRBV3-1 (or the pseudogene TRBV3-2), the J gene TRBJ1-2, with D unclear. The CDR3 sequence is 11 residues long. The V and J ends lost 0 bases and 8 bases respectively, with 4 bases between them. The germline gives CDR1 LGHDT, CDR2 YNNKEL (reference sequence). Here the CDR3 DNA reads TGTGCCAGCAGCCAAGAGGGCGGCTACACCTTC. This gives the protein CASSQEGGYTF.